These 5 T cell receptor beta chains were sequenced from one sample in a study of metastatic and nonmetastatic thyroid tumors. Before thyroid surgery, none of the patients had received any treatment. Via MiXCR, TCRdb re-called the PCR reads. Among about 92,000 clones, about 15% were seen once, and the ten largest hold roughly 3.6%. The sequenced material came from blood. The origin of the receptors is a female donor with papillary thyroid cancer or a benign thyroid nodule (not recorded which). Some clones in this sample may be carry-over from other donors' samples.

Turning to this clone: It may be a read error: a sequence one base away is much more abundant. The genes are TRBV11-2 and TRBJ2-3; D may correspond to TRBD1 or TRBD2 (5 bases each). Germline V gene lookup returns CDR1 SGHAT and CDR2 FQNNGV. The CDR3 is 16 amino acids. The CDR3 coding sequence is TGTGCCAGCAGCTTAGGGGACGCCCGCTCCACATATACGCAGTATTTT. As protein: CASSLGDARSTYTQYF.

About this clone itself: One end of the junction does not line up with germline, which may come from a read error. The chain uses TRBV28 and TRBJ2-1; D could derive from TRBD1 or TRBD2 (5 bases each). The CDR3 has 15 amino acids. The V gene's germline CDR1 is MDHEN and CDR2 SYDVKM. The CDR3 bases are TGTGCCAGCAGCCCTACTAGAGGGGTGTACAGTGAGCAGTTCTTC. Encoded protein: CASSPTRGVYSEQFF.

This clone was counted many times. The CDR3 DNA reads as TGTGCCAGCAGTAAACGGTGGGACAGTTACACAGATACGCAGTATTTT. This sequence encodes CASSKRWDSYTDTQYF. The chain joins TRBV6-1 to TRBJ2-3; TRBD1 matches at 7 bases. CDR1 and CDR2 (germline): MNHNS, SASEGT. This CDR3 is 16 amino acids long. Trimming cost V 5 bases and J 2 bases; bases outside gene matches: 10.

V usage is TRBV5-1 and J usage is TRBJ2-7; D possibly uses TRBD1 or TRBD2 (6 bases each). The length of the CDR3 is 13 residues. V lost 0 bases to trimming and J lost 6 bases, with 10 bases between them. Germline-derived CDR1 and CDR2 are SGHRS and YFSETQ. CDR3 in DNA: TGCGCCAGCAGCTTGGGGAGGGGGAGCGAGCAGTACTTC. The encoded protein is CASSLGRGSEQYF. The full variable domain, completed using reference TRBV5-1 and TRBJ2-7, is KAGVTQTPRYLIKTRGQQVTLSCSPISGHRSVSWYQQTPGQGLQFLFEYFSETQRNKGNFPGRFSGRQFSNSRSEMNVSTLELGDSALYLCASSLGRGSEQYFGPGTRLTVT.

This clone appeared many times. CDR3 sequence: CASSYTTMQETQYF. The CDR3 DNA reads TGTGCCAGCAGTTACACGACTATGCAAGAGACCCAGTACTTC. The chain couples TRBV6-5 to TRBJ2-5; a possible D gene is TRBD2 (5 bases). The CDR3 is made up of 14 amino acids. With 2 bases removed from V and 2 bases from J, the gap between germline ends came to 9 bases. Germline CDR1 and CDR2: MNHEY and SVGAGI.